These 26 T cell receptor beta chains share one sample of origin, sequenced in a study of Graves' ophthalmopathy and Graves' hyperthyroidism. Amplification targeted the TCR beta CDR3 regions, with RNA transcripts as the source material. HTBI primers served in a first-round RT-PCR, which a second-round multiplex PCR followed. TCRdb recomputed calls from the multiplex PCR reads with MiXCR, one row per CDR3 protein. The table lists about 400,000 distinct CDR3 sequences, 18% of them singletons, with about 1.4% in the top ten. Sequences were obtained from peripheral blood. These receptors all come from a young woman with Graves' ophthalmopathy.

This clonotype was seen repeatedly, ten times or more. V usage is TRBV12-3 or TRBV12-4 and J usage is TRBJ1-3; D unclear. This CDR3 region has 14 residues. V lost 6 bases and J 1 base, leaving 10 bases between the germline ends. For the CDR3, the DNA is TGTGCCAGCAGACGAGGAGGATCTGGAAACACCATATATTTT. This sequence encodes CASRRGGSGNTIYF.

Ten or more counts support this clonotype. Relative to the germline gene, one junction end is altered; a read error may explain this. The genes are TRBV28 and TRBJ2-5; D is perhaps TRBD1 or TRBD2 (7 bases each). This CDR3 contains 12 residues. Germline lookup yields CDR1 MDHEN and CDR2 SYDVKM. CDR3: CASSLWGGTANF. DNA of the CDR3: TGTGCCAGCAGTTTATGGGGGGGGACAGCAAATTTC.

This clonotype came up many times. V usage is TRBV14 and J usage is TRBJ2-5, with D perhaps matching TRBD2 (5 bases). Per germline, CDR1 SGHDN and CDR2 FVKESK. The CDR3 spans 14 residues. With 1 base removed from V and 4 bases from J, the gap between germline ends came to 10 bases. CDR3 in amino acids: CASSQVGVPETQYF. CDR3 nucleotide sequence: TGTGCCAGCAGCCAAGTCGGGGTCCCAGAGACCCAGTACTTC.

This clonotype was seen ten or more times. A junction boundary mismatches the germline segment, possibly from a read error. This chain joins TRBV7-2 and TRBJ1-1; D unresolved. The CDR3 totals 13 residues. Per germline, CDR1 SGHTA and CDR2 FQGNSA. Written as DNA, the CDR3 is TGTGCCAGCAGCTTAGTCCGGAGCACTGAATCTTTCTTT. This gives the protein CASSLVRSTESFF.

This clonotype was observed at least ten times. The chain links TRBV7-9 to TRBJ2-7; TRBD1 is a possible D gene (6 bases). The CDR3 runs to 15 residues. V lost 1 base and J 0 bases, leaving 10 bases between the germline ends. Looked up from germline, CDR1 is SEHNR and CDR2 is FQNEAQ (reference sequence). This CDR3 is CASSLGDKFSYEQYF. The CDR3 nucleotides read TGTGCCAGCAGCTTAGGGGACAAATTCTCCTACGAGCAGTACTTC.

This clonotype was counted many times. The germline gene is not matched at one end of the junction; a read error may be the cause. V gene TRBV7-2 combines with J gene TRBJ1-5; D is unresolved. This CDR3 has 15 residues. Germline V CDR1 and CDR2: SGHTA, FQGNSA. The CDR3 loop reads CASSLADISNQPQHF. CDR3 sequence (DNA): TGTGCCAGCAGCCTAGCTGATATTAGCAATCAGCCCCAGCATTTT.

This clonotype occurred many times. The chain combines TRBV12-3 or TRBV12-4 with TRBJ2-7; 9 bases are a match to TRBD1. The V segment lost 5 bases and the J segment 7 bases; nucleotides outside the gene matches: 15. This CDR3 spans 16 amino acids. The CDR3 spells CASSPPQGQGYFEQYF. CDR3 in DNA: TGTGCCAGCAGTCCCCCCCAGGGACAGGGTTATTTTGAGCAGTACTTC.

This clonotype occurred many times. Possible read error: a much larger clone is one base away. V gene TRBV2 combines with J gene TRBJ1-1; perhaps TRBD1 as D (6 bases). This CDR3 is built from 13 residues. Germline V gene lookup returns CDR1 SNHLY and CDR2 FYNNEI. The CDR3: CASRGALNTGAFF. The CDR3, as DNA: TGTGCCAGCAGGGGGGCATTGAACACTGGAGCTTTCTTT.

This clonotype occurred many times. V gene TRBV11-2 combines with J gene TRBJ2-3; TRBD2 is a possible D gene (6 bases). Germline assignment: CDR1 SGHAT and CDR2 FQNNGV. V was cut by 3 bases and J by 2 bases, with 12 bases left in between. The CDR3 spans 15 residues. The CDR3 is CASSFRGGATDTQYF. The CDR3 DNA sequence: TGTGCCAGCAGCTTCAGAGGAGGGGCCACAGATACGCAGTATTTT.

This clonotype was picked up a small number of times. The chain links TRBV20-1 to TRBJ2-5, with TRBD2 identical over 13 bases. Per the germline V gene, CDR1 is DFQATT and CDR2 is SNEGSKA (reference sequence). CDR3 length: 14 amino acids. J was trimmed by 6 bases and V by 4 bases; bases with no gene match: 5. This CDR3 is CSATTSGRAKTQYF. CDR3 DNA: TGCAGTGCTACCACTAGCGGGAGGGCAAAGACCCAGTACTTC.

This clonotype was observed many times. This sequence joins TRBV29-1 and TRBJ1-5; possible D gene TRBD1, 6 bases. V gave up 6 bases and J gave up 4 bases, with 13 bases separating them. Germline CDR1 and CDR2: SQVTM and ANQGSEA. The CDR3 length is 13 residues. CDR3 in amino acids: CSVAPGHNQPQHF. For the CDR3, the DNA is TGCAGCGTGGCCCCGGGACATAATCAGCCCCAGCATTTT. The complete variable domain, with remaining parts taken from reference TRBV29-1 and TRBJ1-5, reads SAVISQKPSRDICQRGTSLTIQCQVDSQVTMMFWYRQQPGQSLTLIATANQGSEATYESGFVIDKFPISRPNLTFSTLTVSNMSPEDSSIYLCSVAPGHNQPQHFGDGTRLSIL.

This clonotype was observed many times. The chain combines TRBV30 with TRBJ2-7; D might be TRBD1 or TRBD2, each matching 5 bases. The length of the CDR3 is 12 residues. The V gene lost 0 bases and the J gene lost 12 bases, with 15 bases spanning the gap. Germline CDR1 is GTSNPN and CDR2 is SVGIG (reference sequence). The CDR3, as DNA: TGTGCCTGGAGTGTACGGGGCTCCTTGGTGTACTTC. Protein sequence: CAWSVRGSLVYF.

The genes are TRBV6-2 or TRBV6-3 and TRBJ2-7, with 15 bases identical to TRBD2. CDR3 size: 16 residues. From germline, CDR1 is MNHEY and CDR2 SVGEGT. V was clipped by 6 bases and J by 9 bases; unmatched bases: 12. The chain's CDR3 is CASSPSRTSGRGGQYF. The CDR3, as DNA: TGTGCCAGCAGCCCCTCCCGGACTAGCGGGAGGGGTGGGCAGTACTTC.

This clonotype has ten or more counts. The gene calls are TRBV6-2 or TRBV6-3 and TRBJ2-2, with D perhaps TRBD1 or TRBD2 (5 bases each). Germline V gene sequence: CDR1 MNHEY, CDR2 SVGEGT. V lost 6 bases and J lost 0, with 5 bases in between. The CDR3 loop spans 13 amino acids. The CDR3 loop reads CASRGANTGELFF. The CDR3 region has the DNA TGTGCCAGCAGGGGGGCGAACACCGGGGAGCTGTTTTTT.

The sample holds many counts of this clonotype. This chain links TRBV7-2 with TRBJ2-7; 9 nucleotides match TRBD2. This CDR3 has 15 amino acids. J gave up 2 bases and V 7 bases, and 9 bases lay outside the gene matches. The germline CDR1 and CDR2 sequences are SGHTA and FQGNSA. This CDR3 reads CASTKGASGTYEQYF. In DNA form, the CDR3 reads TGTGCCAGCACCAAGGGGGCTAGCGGGACCTACGAGCAGTACTTC.

This CDR3 is CASSLEGETSLSSYEQYF. CDR3 bases: TGTGCCAGCAGCTTAGAGGGGGAGACTAGCTTAAGCTCCTACGAGCAGTACTTC. The V call is TRBV11-2, the J call TRBJ2-7; 7 bases are a match to TRBD2. The germline V gene has CDR1 SGHAT and CDR2 FQNNGV. V dropped 0 bases and J dropped 0; count of bases not matched to a gene: 11. There are 18 residues in the CDR3.

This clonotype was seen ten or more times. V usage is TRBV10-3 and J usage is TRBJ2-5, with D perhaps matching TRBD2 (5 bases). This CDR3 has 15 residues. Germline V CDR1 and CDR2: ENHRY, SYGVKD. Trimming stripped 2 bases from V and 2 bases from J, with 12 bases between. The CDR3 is CAISEPKGVQETQYF. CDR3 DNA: TGTGCCATCAGTGAGCCGAAGGGAGTTCAAGAGACCCAGTACTTC.

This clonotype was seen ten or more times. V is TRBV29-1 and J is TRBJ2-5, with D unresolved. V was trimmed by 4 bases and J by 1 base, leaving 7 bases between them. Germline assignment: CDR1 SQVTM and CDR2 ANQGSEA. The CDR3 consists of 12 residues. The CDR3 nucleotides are TGCAGCGTTGGACTGATCCAAGAGACCCAGTACTTC. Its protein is CSVGLIQETQYF.

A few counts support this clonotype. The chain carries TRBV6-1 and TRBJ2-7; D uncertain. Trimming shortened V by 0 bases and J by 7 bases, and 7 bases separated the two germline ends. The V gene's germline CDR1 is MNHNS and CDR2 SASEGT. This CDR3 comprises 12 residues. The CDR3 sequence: CASSEADTEQYF. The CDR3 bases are TGTGCCAGCAGTGAAGCCGACACAGAGCAGTACTTC.

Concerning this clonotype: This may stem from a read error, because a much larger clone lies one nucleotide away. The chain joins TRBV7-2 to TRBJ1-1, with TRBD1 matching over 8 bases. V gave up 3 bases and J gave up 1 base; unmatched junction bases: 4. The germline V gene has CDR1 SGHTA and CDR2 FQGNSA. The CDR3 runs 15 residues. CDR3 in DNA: TGTGCCAGCAGCTTCGTTCAGGGGGCGAACACTGAAGCTTTCTTT. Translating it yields CASSFVQGANTEAFF.

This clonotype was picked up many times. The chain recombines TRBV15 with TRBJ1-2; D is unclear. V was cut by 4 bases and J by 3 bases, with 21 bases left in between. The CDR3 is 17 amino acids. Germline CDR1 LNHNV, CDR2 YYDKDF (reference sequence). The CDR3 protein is CATSTGWRAHNDYGYTF. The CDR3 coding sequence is TGTGCCACCAGCACGGGCTGGAGAGCTCACAATGACTATGGCTACACCTTC. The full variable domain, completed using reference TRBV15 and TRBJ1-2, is DAMVIQNPRYQVTQFGKPVTLSCSQTLNHNVMYWYQQKSSQAPKLLFHYYDKDFNNEADTPDNFQSRRPNTSFCFLDIRSPGLGDTAMYLCATSTGWRAHNDYGYTFGSGTRLTVV.

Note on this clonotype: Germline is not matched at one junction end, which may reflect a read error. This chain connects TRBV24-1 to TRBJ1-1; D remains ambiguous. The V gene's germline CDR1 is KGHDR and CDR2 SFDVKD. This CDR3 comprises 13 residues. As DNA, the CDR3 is TGTGCCAGCAGTGAGATAGTCCAGGTAGAAGCTTTCTTT. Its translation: CASSEIVQVEAFF.

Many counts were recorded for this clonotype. CDR3: CAIRNLPGSPYEQYF. The CDR3 DNA sequence: TGTGCCATCCGCAATCTTCCGGGATCCCCCTACGAGCAGTACTTC. The J gene is TRBJ2-7, the V gene TRBV10-3; a possible D gene is TRBD2 (5 bases). Trimming took off 8 bases at V and 2 bases at J, with 19 bases between the two ends. The CDR3 runs 15 residues. Germline values: CDR1 ENHRY, CDR2 SYGVKD.

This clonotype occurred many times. The CDR3 sequence: CASSLRTGSFYEQYF. The DNA of the CDR3 is TGCGCCAGCAGCTTGAGGACAGGGAGCTTCTACGAGCAGTACTTC. The chain is built from TRBV5-1 and TRBJ2-7; 8 positions match TRBD1. The V gene end was trimmed by 1 base and the J gene end by 3 bases; junction bases not matched to a gene: 6. The V gene's germline CDR1 is SGHRS and CDR2 YFSETQ. The CDR3 sequence is 15 residues long.

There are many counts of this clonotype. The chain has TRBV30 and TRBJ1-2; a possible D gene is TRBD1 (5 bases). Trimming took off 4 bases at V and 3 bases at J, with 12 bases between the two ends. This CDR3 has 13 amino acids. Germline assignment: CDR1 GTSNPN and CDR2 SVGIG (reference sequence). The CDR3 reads CAWTSLGDYGYTF. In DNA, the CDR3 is TGTGCCTGGACGAGTTTAGGGGACTATGGCTACACCTTC. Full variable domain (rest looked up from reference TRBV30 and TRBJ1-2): SQTIHQWPATLVQPVGSPLSLECTVEGTSNPNLYWYRQAAGRGLQLLFYSVGIGQISSEVPQNLSASRPQDRQFILSSKKLLLSDSGFYLCAWTSLGDYGYTFGSGTRLTVV.

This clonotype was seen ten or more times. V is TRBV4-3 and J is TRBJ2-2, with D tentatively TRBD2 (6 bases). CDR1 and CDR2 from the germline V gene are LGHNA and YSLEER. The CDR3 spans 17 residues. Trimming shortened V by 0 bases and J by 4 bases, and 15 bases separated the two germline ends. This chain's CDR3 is CASSQDLGSGGTGELFF. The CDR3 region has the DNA TGCGCCAGCAGCCAAGATCTCGGTAGCGGAGGCACCGGGGAGCTGTTTTTT.